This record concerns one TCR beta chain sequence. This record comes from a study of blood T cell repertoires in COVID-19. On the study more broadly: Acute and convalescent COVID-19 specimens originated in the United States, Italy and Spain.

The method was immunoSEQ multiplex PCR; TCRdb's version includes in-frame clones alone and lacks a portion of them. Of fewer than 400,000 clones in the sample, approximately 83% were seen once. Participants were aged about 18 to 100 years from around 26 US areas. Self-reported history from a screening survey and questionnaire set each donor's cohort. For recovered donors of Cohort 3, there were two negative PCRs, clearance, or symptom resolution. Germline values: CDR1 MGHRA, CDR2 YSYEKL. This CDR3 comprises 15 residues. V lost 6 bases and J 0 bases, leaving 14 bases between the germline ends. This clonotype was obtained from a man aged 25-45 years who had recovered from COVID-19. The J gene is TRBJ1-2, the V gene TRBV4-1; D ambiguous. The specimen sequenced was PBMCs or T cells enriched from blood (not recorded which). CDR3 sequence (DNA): TGCGCCAGCAGGGTCGGTGAGAGCGCTAACTATGGCTACACCTTC. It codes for CASRVGESANYGYTF.